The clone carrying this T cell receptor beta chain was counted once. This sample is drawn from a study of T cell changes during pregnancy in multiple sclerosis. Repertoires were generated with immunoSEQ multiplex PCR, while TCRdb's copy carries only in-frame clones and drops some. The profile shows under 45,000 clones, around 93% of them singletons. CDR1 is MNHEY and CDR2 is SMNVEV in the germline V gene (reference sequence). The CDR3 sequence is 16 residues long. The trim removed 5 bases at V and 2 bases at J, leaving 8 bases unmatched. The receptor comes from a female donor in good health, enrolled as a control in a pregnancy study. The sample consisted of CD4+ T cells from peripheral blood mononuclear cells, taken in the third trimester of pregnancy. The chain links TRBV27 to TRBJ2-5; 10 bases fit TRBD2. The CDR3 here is CASSHGTSVGQETQYF. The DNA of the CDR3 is TGTGCCAGCAGTCACGGGACTAGCGTGGGGCAAGAGACCCAGTACTTC.